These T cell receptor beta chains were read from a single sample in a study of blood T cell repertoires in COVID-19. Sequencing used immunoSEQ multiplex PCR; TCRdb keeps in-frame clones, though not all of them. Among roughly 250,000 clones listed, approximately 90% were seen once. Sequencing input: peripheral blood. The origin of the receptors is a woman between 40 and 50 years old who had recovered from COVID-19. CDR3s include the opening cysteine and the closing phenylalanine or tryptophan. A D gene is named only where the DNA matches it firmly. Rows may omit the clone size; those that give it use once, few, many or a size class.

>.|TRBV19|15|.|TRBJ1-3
CASSIQGGGGNTIYF
TGTGCCAGTAGTATTCAGGGCGGGGGCGGCAACACCATATATTTT
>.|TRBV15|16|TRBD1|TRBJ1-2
CATSRDWAGGGYGYTF
TGTGCCACCAGCAGAGATTGGGCAGGGGGCGGCTATGGCTACACCTTC
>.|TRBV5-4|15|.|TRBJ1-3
CASSPRGGAGNTIYF
TGTGCCAGCAGCCCGCGCGGGGGCGCTGGAAACACCATATATTTT
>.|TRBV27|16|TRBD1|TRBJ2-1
CASSPGGLSSYNEQFF
TGTGCCAGCAGTCCAGGGGGCTTAAGCTCCTACAATGAGCAGTTCTTC
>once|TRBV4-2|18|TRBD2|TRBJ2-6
CASTPRGGGGSGANVLTF
TGTGCCAGCACCCCCCGGGGCGGCGGGGGCTCTGGGGCCAACGTCCTGACTTTC
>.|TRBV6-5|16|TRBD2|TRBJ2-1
CASSSPGGSSYNEQFF
TGTGCCAGCAGTTCCCCGGGCGGGAGCTCCTACAATGAGCAGTTCTTC
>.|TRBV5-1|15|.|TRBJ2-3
CASSPARGTPDTQYF
TGCGCCAGCAGCCCGGCCCGGGGAACCCCAGATACGCAGTATTTT
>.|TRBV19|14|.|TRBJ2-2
CASSWTGRGAELFF
TGTGCCAGTAGTTGGACAGGGAGGGGTGCGGAGCTGTTTTTT
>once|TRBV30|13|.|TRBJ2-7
CAWSVFAGVEQYF
TGTGCCTGGAGTGTATTCGCGGGCGTCGAGCAGTACTTC
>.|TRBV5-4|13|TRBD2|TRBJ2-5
CASSPPGGETQYF
TGTGCCAGCAGCCCGCCGGGGGGAGAGACCCAGTACTTC
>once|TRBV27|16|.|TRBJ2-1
CASSRRLVGTYNEQFF
TGTGCCAGCAGCCGCCGACTAGTGGGTACCTACAATGAGCAGTTCTTC
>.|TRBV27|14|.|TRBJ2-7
CASSLSREFYEQYF
TGTGCCAGCAGTTTATCGAGGGAGTTCTACGAGCAGTACTTC
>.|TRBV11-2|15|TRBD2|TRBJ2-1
CASSLVGLAANEQFF
TGTGCCAGCAGCTTAGTGGGACTAGCGGCAAATGAGCAGTTCTTC
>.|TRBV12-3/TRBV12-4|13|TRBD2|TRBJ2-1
CASKPTSWGEQFF
TGTGCCAGCAAACCGACTAGCTGGGGTGAGCAGTTCTTC
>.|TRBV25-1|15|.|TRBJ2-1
CASSDWESSYNEQFF
TGTGCCAGCAGTGATTGGGAGAGCTCCTACAATGAGCAGTTCTTC
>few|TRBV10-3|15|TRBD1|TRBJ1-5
CAISQDRAPNQPQHF
TGTGCCATCAGCCAGGACAGGGCTCCTAATCAGCCCCAGCATTTT
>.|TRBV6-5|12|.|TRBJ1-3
CASSPSGRTIYF
TGTGCCAGCAGTCCCAGTGGTCGCACCATATATTTT
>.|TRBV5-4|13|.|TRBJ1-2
CASSYDLQDGYTF
TGTGCCAGCAGCTACGATTTGCAGGATGGCTACACCTTC
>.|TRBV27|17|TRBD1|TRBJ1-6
CASSWGPGTGHNSPLHF
TGTGCCAGCAGTTGGGGGCCGGGGACAGGCCATAATTCACCCCTCCACTTT
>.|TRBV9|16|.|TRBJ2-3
CASSVGASPRTDTQYF
TGTGCCAGCAGCGTAGGGGCTAGCCCTCGCACAGATACGCAGTATTTT
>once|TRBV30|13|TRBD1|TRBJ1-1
CAWTTGGNTEAFF
TGTGCCTGGACTACAGGGGGGAACACTGAAGCTTTCTTT
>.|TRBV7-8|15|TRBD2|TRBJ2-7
CASSTGLARSYEQYF
TGTGCCAGCAGCACTGGACTAGCGAGATCCTACGAGCAGTACTTC
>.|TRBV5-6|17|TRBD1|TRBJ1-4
CASSWGPQGATNEKLFF
TGTGCCAGCAGCTGGGGGCCCCAGGGGGCGACTAATGAAAAACTGTTTTTT
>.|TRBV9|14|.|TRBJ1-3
CASSVGGYGNTIYF
TGTGCCAGCAGCGTAGGGGGCTACGGAAACACCATATATTTT
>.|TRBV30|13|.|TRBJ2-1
CAWSASATNEQFF
TGTGCCTGGAGTGCTAGCGCGACCAATGAGCAGTTCTTC
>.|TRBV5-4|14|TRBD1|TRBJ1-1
CASSTMRQGLEAFF
TGTGCCAGCAGCACAATGCGACAGGGGTTAGAAGCTTTCTTT
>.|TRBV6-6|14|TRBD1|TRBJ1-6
CASSYGGQASPLHF
TGTGCCAGCAGTTATGGAGGACAGGCCTCACCCCTCCACTTT
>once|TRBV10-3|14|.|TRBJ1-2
CAISESGGNYGYTF
TGTGCCATCAGTGAGTCAGGCGGTAACTATGGCTACACCTTC
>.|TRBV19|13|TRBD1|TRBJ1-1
CATQTGVYTEAFF
TGTGCCACCCAGACAGGGGTGTACACTGAAGCTTTCTTT
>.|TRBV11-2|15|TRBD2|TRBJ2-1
CASSPRLAGYNEQFF
TGTGCCAGCAGCCCGCGCCTAGCGGGCTACAATGAGCAGTTCTTC
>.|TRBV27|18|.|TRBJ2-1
CASRPGALGALGEDEQFF
TGTGCCAGCAGACCCGGGGCTTTGGGGGCCCTCGGTGAGGATGAGCAGTTCTTC
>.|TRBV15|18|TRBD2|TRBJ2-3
CATSRDAPGLAGLDTQYF
TGTGCCACCAGCAGAGATGCTCCTGGACTAGCGGGACTCGATACGCAGTATTTT
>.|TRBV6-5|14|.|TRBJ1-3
CASSRSSSGNTIYF
TGTGCCAGCAGCCGGTCATCCTCTGGAAACACCATATATTTT
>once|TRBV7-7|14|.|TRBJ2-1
CASSLAVGINEQFF
TGTGCTAGCAGCTTAGCGGTCGGGATCAATGAGCAGTTCTTC
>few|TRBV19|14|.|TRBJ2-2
CASRSAGGTGELFF
TGTGCCAGTAGATCGGCAGGGGGGACCGGGGAGCTGTTTTTT
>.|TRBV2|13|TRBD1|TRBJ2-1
CASSWTGFNEQFF
TGTGCCAGCAGCTGGACAGGGTTCAATGAGCAGTTCTTC
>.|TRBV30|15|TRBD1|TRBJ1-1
CAWSARGGGLNEAFF
TGTGCCTGGAGTGCACGTGGAGGGGGCCTGAATGAAGCTTTCTTT
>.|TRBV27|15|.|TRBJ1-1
CASRPLRGLDTEAFF
TGTGCCAGCAGGCCCTTGCGGGGGCTTGACACTGAAGCTTTCTTT
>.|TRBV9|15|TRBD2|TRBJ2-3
CASSVGPLAGATQYF
TGTGCCAGCAGCGTAGGGCCGCTAGCGGGAGCTACGCAGTATTTT
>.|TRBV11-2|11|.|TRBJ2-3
CASSPGVGQYF
TGTGCCAGCAGCCCCGGAGTCGGGCAGTATTTT
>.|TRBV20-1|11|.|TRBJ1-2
CSAHLPRGYTF
TGCAGTGCCCACCTCCCGAGGGGCTACACCTTC
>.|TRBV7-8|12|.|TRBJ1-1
CASSPYGTEAFF
TGTGCCAGCAGCCCCTACGGCACTGAAGCTTTCTTT
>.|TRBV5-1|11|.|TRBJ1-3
CAITLGDTIYF
TGCGCCATCACTCTCGGGGACACCATATATTTT
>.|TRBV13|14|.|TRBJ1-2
CASSPRGSNYGYTF
TGTGCCAGCAGCCCCAGGGGTTCTAACTATGGCTACACCTTC
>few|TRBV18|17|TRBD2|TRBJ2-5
CASSRTSGSRGEETQYF
TGTGCCAGCTCCCGGACTAGCGGGAGTCGAGGGGAAGAGACCCAGTACTTC
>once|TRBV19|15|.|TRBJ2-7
CASSIVGDTQYEQYF
TGTGCCAGTAGTATAGTGGGGGACACCCAATACGAGCAGTACTTC
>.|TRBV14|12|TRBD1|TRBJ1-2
CASSRVAGGHTF
TGTGCCAGCAGCCGTGTGGCAGGGGGCCACACCTTC
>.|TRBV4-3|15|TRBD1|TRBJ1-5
CASSQQQGDGQPQHF
TGCGCCAGCAGCCAACAGCAGGGGGATGGTCAGCCCCAGCATTTT
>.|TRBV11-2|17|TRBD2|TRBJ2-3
CASSSGLAGESTDTQYF
TGTGCCAGCAGTTCGGGACTAGCGGGAGAGAGCACAGATACGCAGTATTTT
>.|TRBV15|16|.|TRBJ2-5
CATSRQRPRYQETQYF
TGTGCCACCAGCAGGCAGCGGCCCCGGTACCAAGAGACCCAGTACTTC
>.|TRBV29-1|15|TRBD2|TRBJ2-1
CSVRGVGRSYNEQFF
TGCAGCGTTCGGGGGGTCGGGAGATCCTACAATGAGCAGTTCTTC
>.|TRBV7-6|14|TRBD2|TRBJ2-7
CASSWAVAGYEQYF
TGTGCCAGCAGCTGGGCGGTAGCGGGCTACGAGCAGTACTTC
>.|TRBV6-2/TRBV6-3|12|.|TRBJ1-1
CASSYPQMEAFF
TGTGCCAGCAGTTACCCCCAGATGGAAGCTTTCTTT
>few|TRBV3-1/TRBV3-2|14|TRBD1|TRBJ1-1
CASRPGQGNTEAFF
TGTGCCAGCAGACCGGGACAGGGGAACACTGAAGCTTTCTTT
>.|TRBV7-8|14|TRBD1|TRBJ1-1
CASSLAYQDRGAFF
TGTGCCAGCAGCTTAGCCTACCAAGACAGGGGGGCTTTCTTT